Sequencing of this T cell receptor (beta chain) was carried out in a study of molecular identifiers for immune sequencing clone quantification. There are many counts of this clonotype. V lost 0 bases to trimming and J lost 0 bases, with 9 bases between them. Germline V gene lookup returns CDR1 LGHNA and CDR2 YNFKEQ. The CDR3 sequence is 16 residues long. Construction of naive CD8 libraries employed about 17,000 to 1,100,000 sorted cells together with 10%, 30% or 50% RNA. When naive CD8 T cells were sorted, they were gated as CD8+CD4-CCR7+CD45RA+. Previously described methods and listed TCR primers produced bulk TCR libraries. Each CDR3 protein gets one entry after TCRdb re-called the PCR reads with MiXCR. Among approximately 590,000 distinct CDR3 sequences listed, roughly 25% were seen once.

The chain links TRBV4-2 to TRBJ1-3; no firm D call. The source of this sequence is a human donor in good health. Some libraries in this study had Jurkat cell RNA spiked in. The sequencing sample was made of naive CD8+ T cells from blood, with Jurkat cell RNA spiked in. The subset was: FACS-sorted CD8+CD4-CCR7+CD45RA+ naive T cells. The CDR3 loop reads CASSQEIRHSGNTIYF. The CDR3 bases are TGTGCCAGCAGCCAAGAAATACGGCACTCTGGAAACACCATATATTTT.